This T cell receptor (beta chain) was observed in a study of blood T cell repertoires in COVID-19. Study in general: Both acute and convalescent COVID-19 samples were obtained from the United States, Italy and Spain.

How the authors handled the data: Amplification from reference gene primers served as the basis for estimated nucleated cell counts. Generated by immunoSEQ multiplex PCR, the TCRdb table keeps only in-frame clones and is missing some. V and J calls and clone size come straight from that table; D and trimming were deduced from the DNA. The table has approximately 45,000 clones, 85% to 90% seen once. The CDR3 contains 14 residues. CDR1 is MNHEY and CDR2 is SMNVEV in the germline V gene (reference sequence). The germline V and J ends were trimmed by 6 bases and 4 bases, with 15 bases remaining between them.

The chain is built from TRBV27 and TRBJ1-1, with a possible D match to TRBD1 (6 bases). The specimen sequenced was peripheral blood. This TCR was recovered from a man in his forties or fifties with active COVID-19. The CDR3: CASRKLGGATEAFF. In DNA form, the CDR3 reads TGTGCCAGCAGGAAATTGGGGGGGGCCACTGAAGCTTTCTTT.